Listed below are T cell receptor beta chains from one sample, sequenced in a study of blood T cell repertoires in COVID-19. Only in-frame clones appear in the TCRdb table, and some are missing; sequencing was by immunoSEQ multiplex PCR. The data show approximately 170,000 clones, 83% seen once. Source material: PBMCs or T cells enriched from blood (not recorded which). The source of these receptors is a woman in her forties or fifties in a cohort exposed to, infected with or recovered from COVID-19 (not recorded which). Both conserved end residues are part of each CDR3. The D gene is left open where the match is weak. The size entry is marked missing in some rows and otherwise reads once, few, many or a size class.

>NA|TRBJ2-5|TRBV24-1|NA
TGTGCCACCAGTGACACCATATCGTATGGTTTTAACGGAGAGACCCAGTACTTC
CATSDTISYGFNGETQYF
>few|TRBJ2-7|TRBV7-3|NA
TGTGCCAGCAGCTTATTGTTCGGATTGAGGGCTTCCGAGCAGTACTTC
CASSLLFGLRASEQYF
>NA|TRBJ1-2|TRBV6-5|NA
TGTGCCAGCAGTTCGACTAGGGGGGGACCTTATGGCTACACCTTC
CASSSTRGGPYGYTF
>NA|TRBJ1-2|TRBV6-1|NA
TGTGCCAGCAGTGAAGGGCCGGGGAGATCTGGCTACACCTTC
CASSEGPGRSGYTF
>NA|TRBJ1-4|TRBV10-3|NA
TGTGCCATCAGTTCTGACGGGGGTGAAAAACTGTTTTTT
CAISSDGGEKLFF
>NA|TRBJ2-3|TRBV6-1|NA
TGTGCCAGCAGTGAGTTGACCCACAGGTATCCCACAGATACGCAGTATTTT
CASSELTHRYPTDTQYF
>NA|TRBJ2-7|TRBV5-1|NA
TGCGCCAGCAGCTTGGCAGGTTCCTACGAGCAGTACTTC
CASSLAGSYEQYF
>NA|TRBJ1-4|TRBV5-4|NA
TGTGCCAGCAGCGTGAGAAGGGGGGGAGATGAAAAACTGTTTTTT
CASSVRRGGDEKLFF
>once|TRBJ1-2|TRBV7-2|TRBD1
TGTGCCAGCAGCTTAGAACGACAGGGGGCTGTAGGTGGCTACACCTTC
CASSLERQGAVGGYTF
>NA|TRBJ2-2|TRBV30|TRBD2
TGTGCCTGGAGTGCCGGGGGGGCCTATACCGGGGAGCTGTTTTTT
CAWSAGGAYTGELFF
>NA|TRBJ1-1|TRBV5-1|TRBD1
TGCGCCAGCAGCTTGGGGACGACAGGGGGCCAGAACACTGAAGCTTTCTTT
CASSLGTTGGQNTEAFF
>few|TRBJ1-4|TRBV5-1|TRBD1
TGCGCCAGCAGCTTGGCGTACAGGGGAGTTGCAACTAATGAAAAACTGTTTTTT
CASSLAYRGVATNEKLFF
>NA|TRBJ1-5|TRBV28|NA
TGTGCCAGCATAAGTCGGGGGATGGGCAATCAGCCCCAGCATTTT
CASISRGMGNQPQHF
>NA|TRBJ1-2|TRBV2|NA
TGTGCCAGCACCAAAAGGAGGAGGGAGACATTATATGGCTACACCTTC
CASTKRRRETLYGYTF
>NA|TRBJ2-7|TRBV6-5|NA
TGTGCCAGCAGTTACTCGGCTGAGGGTTCCGAGCAGTACTTC
CASSYSAEGSEQYF
>NA|TRBJ1-1|TRBV9|NA
TGTGCCAGCAGCTTACGGGGGTACACTGAAGCTTTCTTT
CASSLRGYTEAFF
>NA|TRBJ2-2|TRBV5-1|TRBD2
TGCGCCAGCAAAAGACTAGCGGGGGACACCGGGGAGCTGTTTTTT
CASKRLAGDTGELFF
>NA|TRBJ2-7|TRBV10-3|NA
TGTGCCATCGCCCAGGACAGCTTCTACGAGCAGTACTTC
CAIAQDSFYEQYF
>NA|TRBJ2-1|TRBV2|TRBD2
TGTGCCAGCATCGGGTTAATCAGCGGGGGACACAATGAGCAGTTCTTC
CASIGLISGGHNEQFF
>NA|TRBJ1-2|TRBV2|NA
TGTGCCAGCAGTGAATGGGGGGATACTGGCTACACCTTC
CASSEWGDTGYTF
>NA|TRBJ2-2|TRBV7-3|NA
TGTGCCAGCAGCCCCAAGAACACCGGGGAGCTGTTTTTT
CASSPKNTGELFF
>NA|TRBJ1-1|TRBV28|TRBD1
TGTGCCAGCAGTTCCCTTCGCGGGACAGGGGGCCCTGAAGCTTTCTTT
CASSSLRGTGGPEAFF
>NA|TRBJ2-3|TRBV27|NA
TGTGCCAGCAGCCACAGGGACCAGTTAGATACGCAGTATTTT
CASSHRDQLDTQYF
>once|TRBJ2-2|TRBV7-9|TRBD2
TGTGCCAGCAGAAGACTAGCGGATAACACCGGGGAGCTGTTTTTT
CASRRLADNTGELFF
>NA|TRBJ1-5|TRBV7-9|NA
TGTGCCAGCAGCTTGGGAGGGTTGAGTGATCAGCCCCAGCATTTT
CASSLGGLSDQPQHF
>NA|TRBJ2-7|TRBV29-1|NA
TGCAGCGTTGAACGGATTCAGGGGAACGAGCAGTACTTC
CSVERIQGNEQYF
>once|TRBJ2-5|TRBV6-2/TRBV6-3|TRBD1
TGTGCCAGCAGTTACTCGGTAGGGACAGAAGAGACCCAGTACTTC
CASSYSVGTEETQYF
>NA|TRBJ2-5|TRBV5-1|TRBD2
TGCGCCAGCAGCACCAGCCCGGGCGGGGGCCAAGAGACCCAGTACTTC
CASSTSPGGGQETQYF
>once|TRBJ2-7|TRBV4-2|TRBD2
TGTGCCAGCAGCCAAGAGCGGGGGGCGGGTTACGAGCAGTACTTC
CASSQERGAGYEQYF
>once|TRBJ2-3|TRBV5-1|NA
TGCGCCAGCAGCTTGGGGACATCCCCTTTCTCACTCTACGGCACAGATACGCAGTATTTT
CASSLGTSPFSLYGTDTQYF
>NA|TRBJ2-2|TRBV6-2/TRBV6-3|NA
TGTGCCAGCAGTTACTCGGCGGACAGCCCCACCGGGGAGCTGTTTTTT
CASSYSADSPTGELFF
>NA|TRBJ2-5|TRBV30|NA
TGTGCCTGGAGTGGGTTGCGGCAGGGTGGCGAGACCCAGTACTTC
CAWSGLRQGGETQYF
>NA|TRBJ2-3|TRBV5-1|TRBD2
TGCGCCAGCAGCTTGGAGCCTAGCGGGCGCACAGATACGCAGTATTTT
CASSLEPSGRTDTQYF
>NA|TRBJ1-5|TRBV20-1|NA
TGCAGTGCTAGTGGGGCAGAAAATCAGCCCCAGCATTTT
CSASGAENQPQHF
>NA|TRBJ2-3|TRBV19|NA
TGTGCCAGTATGGGGGCTGGACCAGATACGCAGTATTTT
CASMGAGPDTQYF
>NA|TRBJ2-3|TRBV15|NA
TGTGCCACCAGCAGAAGCCTAGCGTTGGCAGATACGCAGTATTTT
CATSRSLALADTQYF
>NA|TRBJ2-6|TRBV5-6|TRBD1
TGTGCCAGCAGCTTGTTAGGGGACAGCAACTCTGGGGCCAACGTCCTGACTTTC
CASSLLGDSNSGANVLTF
>NA|TRBJ2-2|TRBV16|TRBD1
TGTGCCAGCAGCCTTCGCCGGGACAGCCCCGGGGAGCTGTTTTTT
CASSLRRDSPGELFF
>NA|TRBJ2-1|TRBV7-3|TRBD1
TGTGCCAGCAGCTACTCCGGGACAGTTAGTGACAATGAGCAGTTCTTC
CASSYSGTVSDNEQFF
>NA|TRBJ2-7|TRBV14|NA
TGTGCCAGCAGCCCACGTAACCGGTACTACGAGCAGTACTTC
CASSPRNRYYEQYF
>NA|TRBJ1-4|TRBV6-5|NA
TGTGCCAGCAGTCGACAGCCAGATAATGAAAAACTGTTTTTT
CASSRQPDNEKLFF
>NA|TRBJ2-1|TRBV3-1/TRBV3-2|TRBD1
TGTGCCAGCAGCCATTGGACAGGGGGCGGCTACAATGAGCAGTTCTTC
CASSHWTGGGYNEQFF
>NA|TRBJ2-3|TRBV19|TRBD1
TGTGCCAGTAGTATATGGGACAGGGGGCAGGATACGCAGTATTTT
CASSIWDRGQDTQYF
>NA|TRBJ2-7|TRBV7-9|NA
TGTGCCAGCGGGGGCAGATCCTACGAGCAGTACTTC
CASGGRSYEQYF
>NA|TRBJ1-1|TRBV10-3|TRBD1
TGTGCCATCAGTGAGTCAAGGATCGGGACAGGAGGAACTGAAGCTTTCTTT
CAISESRIGTGGTEAFF
>NA|TRBJ1-2|TRBV28|TRBD1
TGTGCCAGCAGGCATAGACAGGGTGAAGGGCCTGGCTACACCTTC
CASRHRQGEGPGYTF
>NA|TRBJ2-5|TRBV4-1|NA
TGCGCCAGCAGCCAAGGGAGGGGGGGAGACCAAGAGACCCAGTACTTC
CASSQGRGGDQETQYF
>NA|TRBJ2-3|TRBV29-1|NA
TGCAGCGTGGACACTGCTAGCACAGATACGCAGTATTTT
CSVDTASTDTQYF
>NA|TRBJ2-7|TRBV3-1/TRBV3-2|NA
TGTGCCAGCAGCCAGGGCCCACCTTGGGAGCAGTACTTC
CASSQGPPWEQYF
>NA|TRBJ1-1|TRBV5-1|NA
TGCGCCAGCCGGACTGACCTTATGAACACTGAAGCTTTCTTT
CASRTDLMNTEAFF